The 25 T cell receptor beta chains below come from one sample, sequenced in a study of early T cells in non-severe SARS-CoV-2 infection. TCRdb fed the 5' RACE reads into MiXCR, producing one record per CDR3 protein. The sample yields tens of thousands of distinct CDR3 sequences, roughly 13% seen once. The sequenced material came from whole blood. The receptors here all came from an adult who was a healthcare worker with PCR-confirmed SARS-CoV-2 infection or an uninfected control (not recorded which).

V is TRBV18 and J is TRBJ2-7; D is unresolved. The CDR3 length is 13 residues. Trimming pared 4 bases from V and 2 bases from J, leaving 9 bases between. Germline values: CDR1 KGHSH, CDR2 LQKENI. The CDR3 loop reads CASSQAQTYEQYF. The CDR3, as DNA: TGTGCCAGCTCACAGGCTCAAACCTACGAGCAGTACTTC.

This clonotype was seen ten or more times. V and J are TRBV7-2 and TRBJ2-7; D perhaps matches TRBD1 (5 bases). V dropped 1 base and J dropped 4 bases, with 14 bases sitting between them. The CDR3 runs 15 residues. The germline gives CDR1 SGHTA, CDR2 FQGNSA. DNA for the CDR3: TGTGCCAGCAGCTTAGGACAGAGCCGATTTTACGAGCAGTACTTC. Translated: CASSLGQSRFYEQYF.

This clonotype showed up just a few times. This chain links TRBV20-1 with TRBJ1-5; D gene unclear. The CDR3 length is 14 residues. V gave up 2 bases and J gave up 4 bases, with 12 bases separating them. The germline V gene encodes CDR1 DFQATT and CDR2 SNEGSKA (reference sequence). In DNA form, the CDR3 reads TGCAGTGCTAGAACCGGGTATCGAAATCAGCCCCAGCATTTT. Protein sequence: CSARTGYRNQPQHF.

This clonotype appeared a few times. The rearrangement uses TRBV5-1 and TRBJ2-7; D possibly corresponds to TRBD1 (6 bases). Germline V gene data show CDR1 as SGHRS and CDR2 as YFSETQ. The V gene lost 4 bases and the J gene lost 3 bases, with 11 bases spanning the gap. This CDR3 has 13 residues. The CDR3 DNA reads TGCGCCAGCAGCCCCCTAGGGGGCTACGAGCAGTACTTC. This gives the protein CASSPLGGYEQYF.

This clonotype has just a few counts. CDR3 residues: CASRSTGQGHNEQFF. The CDR3 nucleotides are TGTGCCAGCAGATCTACGGGACAGGGGCACAATGAGCAGTTCTTC. The chain carries TRBV6-2 or TRBV6-3 and TRBJ2-1, with 10 bases fitting TRBD1. The junction had 7 bases not matched to a gene; V was cut back by 6 bases and J by 5 bases. The CDR3 length is 15 residues. Germline CDR1 and CDR2: MNHEY and SVGEGT.

The rearrangement links TRBV18 to TRBJ2-1; D is unclear. This CDR3 region has 12 residues. V was cut by 1 base and J by 7 bases, with 5 bases left in between. CDR1 and CDR2 from the germline V gene are KGHSH and LQKENI. The CDR3 sequence is CASSPQSNEQFF. The CDR3 bases are TGTGCCAGCTCACCACAGAGTAATGAGCAGTTCTTC.

This chain joins TRBV6-2 or TRBV6-3 and TRBJ2-1; D may correspond to TRBD1 or TRBD2 (5 bases each). This CDR3 region has 13 residues. V was shortened by 3 bases and J by 7 bases, with 10 bases between the two germline ends. The germline CDR1 and CDR2 sequences are MNHEY and SVGEGT. CDR3 nucleotides: TGTGCCAGCAGTTATAGAGGGGCTAATGAGCAGTTCTTC. Translated, it gives CASSYRGANEQFF.

For this clonotype: A read error may be the cause here, since a much bigger clone is one base away. The chain uses TRBV6-6 and TRBJ1-4; no clear D. Germline-derived CDR1 and CDR2 are MNHNY and SVGAGI (reference sequence). The CDR3 consists of 12 residues. The CDR3 here is CVSRETNEKLFF. In DNA form, the CDR3 reads TGTGTCAGCAGAGAAACTAATGAAAAACTGTTTTTT.

The CDR3 spells CASTLAGMNTEAFF. DNA for the CDR3: TGTGCCAGCACCCTGGCAGGGATGAACACTGAAGCTTTCTTT. This chain uses TRBV6-2 or TRBV6-3 with TRBJ1-1; possibly TRBD1 for D (5 bases). With 7 bases removed from V and 0 bases from J, the gap between germline ends came to 12 bases. Germline CDR1 reads MNHEY; CDR2 reads SVGEGT. This CDR3 contains 14 residues.

This clonotype was recorded a few times. This rearrangement joins TRBV12-3 or TRBV12-4 to TRBJ2-7; possible D gene TRBD1, 5 bases. The CDR3 runs to 11 residues. V gave up 8 bases and J gave up 5 bases, with 10 bases separating them. The CDR3 loop is CASGWGNEQYF. The CDR3 region has the DNA TGTGCCAGCGGATGGGGCAACGAGCAGTACTTC.

The J gene is TRBJ1-6, the V gene TRBV28; no firm D call. Germline CDR1 is MDHEN and CDR2 is SYDVKM. The CDR3 loop spans 14 amino acids. Trimming removed 6 bases from V and 4 bases from J, with 10 bases in between. CDR3 loop: CASSRGGYNSPLHF. CDR3 nucleotide sequence: TGTGCCAGCAGCCGCGGCGGATATAATTCACCCCTCCACTTT.

The CDR3 loop is CASRGLAGGTNTGELFF. DNA for the CDR3: TGTGCCAGCAGGGGACTAGCGGGGGGAACGAACACCGGGGAGCTGTTTTTT. This chain uses TRBV12-3 or TRBV12-4 with TRBJ2-2; 15 bases fit TRBD2. The CDR3 runs 17 residues. J was trimmed by 0 bases and V by 6 bases; bases with no gene match: 2.

This clonotype was seen a few times. V gene TRBV28 combines with J gene TRBJ2-3; the D gene is possibly TRBD2 (6 bases). With 9 bases removed from V and 1 base from J, the gap between germline ends came to 14 bases. The CDR3 spans 14 residues. Germline CDR1 and CDR2: MDHEN and SYDVKM. Here the CDR3 reads CASRTGTRTDTQYF. The DNA for the CDR3 is TGTGCCAGTCGGACCGGGACTCGCACAGATACGCAGTATTTT.

The V and J genes are TRBV9 and TRBJ2-3; TRBD2 might be the D (6 bases). The germline V gene has CDR1 SGDLS and CDR2 YYNGEE. Trimming pared 1 base from V and 4 bases from J, leaving 13 bases between. The CDR3 loop spans 15 amino acids. CDR3 protein: CASSVLANRPDTQYF. In DNA form, the CDR3 reads TGTGCCAGCAGCGTACTAGCGAATAGGCCAGATACGCAGTATTTT.

This clonotype was detected ten times or more. The chain couples TRBV27 to TRBJ2-3, with 9 bases lining up with TRBD2. Germline loops: CDR1 MNHEY, CDR2 SMNVEV (reference sequence). The ends lost 4 bases at V and 0 bases at J; junction bases unmatched: 17. This CDR3 has 20 residues. CDR3 sequence: CASSSLQGREGTISTDTQYF. The CDR3 nucleotides are TGTGCCAGCAGTTCCCTTCAAGGGCGGGAGGGGACAATTAGCACAGATACGCAGTATTTT.

This clonotype was seen only a few times. CDR3 sequence: CASGDNQPQHF. Here the CDR3 DNA reads TGTGCCAGCGGGGATAATCAGCCCCAGCATTTT. The rearrangement uses TRBV6-2 or TRBV6-3 and TRBJ1-5, with D uncertain. Germline V gene sequence: CDR1 MNHEY, CDR2 SVGEGT. This CDR3 has 11 amino acids. V shed 8 bases and J shed 4 bases, with 6 bases lying between them.

The V gene is TRBV11-2, the J gene TRBJ1-4; D unresolved. The germline V gene encodes CDR1 SGHAT and CDR2 FQNNGV. Trimming pared 5 bases from V and 8 bases from J, leaving 18 bases between. This CDR3 comprises 15 residues. The CDR3 nucleotides are TGTGCCAGCAGCCCCTGGGCCATTCAGAGGGAAAAACTGTTTTTT. It yields the protein CASSPWAIQREKLFF.

This clonotype was counted only a few times. The chain has TRBV5-4 and TRBJ1-6; D is unresolved. This CDR3 is built from 15 residues. Germline V gives CDR1 SGHNT, CDR2 YYREEE (reference sequence). Trimming left V 6 bases short and J 7 bases short, with 17 bases between. The DNA for the CDR3 is TGTGCCAGCATTACGCTGGTAATTAAGAATTCACCCCTCCACTTT. Its protein is CASITLVIKNSPLHF.

There are a few counts of this clonotype. This sequence joins TRBV11-2 and TRBJ2-1; 10 nucleotides align to TRBD2. Trimming removed 7 bases from V and 7 bases from J; junction bases left unmatched: 7. Germline V gives CDR1 SGHAT, CDR2 FQNNGV. This CDR3 is built from 14 residues. The CDR3 region is CASKASGSWNEQFF. The CDR3 region has the DNA TGTGCCAGCAAAGCTAGCGGGAGTTGGAATGAGCAGTTCTTC.

This clonotype was detected only a few times. The CDR3 coding sequence is TGTGCCAGCAGCCCCGGGACAGCACCCTACGAGCAGTACTTC. Amino acid sequence: CASSPGTAPYEQYF. The chain carries TRBV14 and TRBJ2-7, with TRBD1 matching 7 bases. This CDR3 region has 14 residues. Germline loops: CDR1 SGHDN, CDR2 FVKESK. The V gene end was trimmed by 4 bases and the J gene end by 2 bases; junction bases not matched to a gene: 5.

The chain uses TRBV6-6 and TRBJ1-1; D not certain. Germline-derived CDR1 and CDR2 are MNHNY and SVGAGI (reference sequence). Trimming removed 7 bases from V and 4 bases from J, with 16 bases in between. This CDR3 has 14 amino acids. CDR3 sequence: CASTVGGGSTEAFF. The CDR3, as DNA: TGTGCCAGCACCGTGGGCGGCGGATCCACTGAAGCTTTCTTT.

This clonotype was detected many times. The chain combines TRBV7-2 with TRBJ2-7; weak D call: TRBD2 (5 bases). Trimming stripped 4 bases from V and 0 bases from J, with 13 bases between. Per the germline V gene, CDR1 is SGHTA and CDR2 is FQGNSA. The CDR3 runs 15 residues. CDR3 nucleotide sequence: TGTGCCAGCAGCTCACCTAGCCTTAGCTCCTACGAGCAGTACTTC. It specifies CASSSPSLSSYEQYF.

This clonotype was picked up one time. One base away lies a much larger clone, so this may be a sequencing read error. The genes are TRBV12-3 or TRBV12-4 and TRBJ1-3; D uncertain. The CDR3 runs 11 residues. Trimming took 6 bases from V and 6 from J, leaving 6 bases between them. CDR3 in amino acids: CASSRENTIYF. CDR3 coding DNA: TGTGCCAGCAGCCGTGAAAACACCATATATTTT.

V is TRBV12-3 or TRBV12-4 and J is TRBJ2-3; 10 bases are a match to TRBD2. V trimming: 3 bases; J trimming: 5 bases; junction bases outside the gene matches: 11. The CDR3 covers 17 residues. The CDR3 DNA is TGTGCCAGCAGTTTGGGTAGCGGGAGGTGGGTCCTAGATACGCAGTATTTT. Its protein is CASSLGSGRWVLDTQYF.

Here the CDR3 reads CASSLITGPNTEAFF. CDR3 bases: TGTGCCAGCAGTTTAATAACGGGGCCCAACACTGAAGCTTTCTTT. V is TRBV28 and J is TRBJ1-1; D possibly corresponds to TRBD1 (5 bases). Trimming left V 2 bases short and J 2 bases short, with 12 bases between. The CDR3 loop spans 15 amino acids. Germline CDR1 MDHEN, CDR2 SYDVKM.